Listed below are T cell receptor beta chains from one sample, sequenced in a study of Ad26.COV2.S vaccination and SARS-CoV-2 variants. Here immunoSEQ multiplex PCR was the method, and the copy in TCRdb shows in-frame clones only, minus some. This table holds about 350,000 clones, 75% to 90% found once. Sample: peripheral blood, taken in a trial of Ad26.COV2.S vaccine versus placebo. Source of these receptors: a person between 18 and 60 years old who received the Ad26.COV2.S COVID-19 vaccine or a placebo. Both conserved end residues are part of each CDR3. D genes are given only for firm matches. Only part of the rows carry a size: once, few, many, or a class if the clone is expanded.

clone_size d_call j_call v_call cdr3_nt cdr3_aa
. . TRBJ2-3 TRBV19 TGTGCCAGTAGTATAGAGGCCGCCACAGATACGCAGTATTTT CASSIEAATDTQYF
. . TRBJ1-1 TRBV6-5 TGTGCCAGCGGGGACGGCTATAGGAACACTGAAGCTTTCTTT CASGDGYRNTEAFF
. TRBD1 TRBJ1-2 TRBV4-1 TGCGCCAGCAGTCCCGGGACAGGATTATTTGGCTACACCTTC CASSPGTGLFGYTF
. TRBD1 TRBJ2-7 TRBV3-1/TRBV3-2 TGTGCCAGCAGCCACTTGACAGGGGACGACGAGCAGTACTTC CASSHLTGDDEQYF
. TRBD1 TRBJ2-7 TRBV25-1 TGTGCCAGCAGAAGGACAGGAGACGAGCAGTACTTC CASRRTGDEQYF
. TRBD1 TRBJ2-7 TRBV7-2 TGTGCCAGCAGCAGGACAGGGGGCTCCTACGAGCAGTACTTC CASSRTGGSYEQYF
. TRBD1 TRBJ1-2 TRBV4-3 TGCGCCAGCAGCCAAGATCCCGGGACAGCTAACTATGGCTACACCTTC CASSQDPGTANYGYTF
. . TRBJ2-1 TRBV11-2 TGTGCCAGCAGCTTCGGGGCCTATGGGGCCTACAATGAGCAGTTCTTC CASSFGAYGAYNEQFF
. . TRBJ2-7 TRBV7-9 TGTGCCAGCAGCTCCTTAGACCCATCCTACGAGCAGTACTTC CASSSLDPSYEQYF
. . TRBJ2-2 TRBV10-3 TGTGCCATCAGTGAGTCGAACAGCGCCGGGGAGCTGTTTTTT CAISESNSAGELFF
. TRBD1 TRBJ1-5 TRBV10-3 TGTGCCATCAGGGGACAGGGTGGCAATCAGCCCCAGCATTTT CAIRGQGGNQPQHF
few TRBD1 TRBJ2-7 TRBV7-2 TGTGCCAGCAGCTCGGGACAGGGAGGGTACTACGAGCAGTACTTC CASSSGQGGYYEQYF
. TRBD1 TRBJ2-7 TRBV3-1/TRBV3-2 TGTGCCAGCAGCGACCGCGGGACAGGGGTCTACGAGCAGTACTTC CASSDRGTGVYEQYF
. TRBD1 TRBJ2-3 TRBV18 TGTGCCAGCTCACCCCCGGGACAGGGGGCAACAACAAGCACAGATACGCAGTATTTT CASSPPGQGATTSTDTQYF
. TRBD2 TRBJ2-1 TRBV2 TGTGCCAGCAAAGACAGTCTGACTAGCGGGCCTCACTACAATGAGCAGTTCTTC CASKDSLTSGPHYNEQFF
. . TRBJ1-5 TRBV7-2 TGTGCCAGCAGCTTGTTCCGTGGGGGCAATCAGCCCCAGCATTTT CASSLFRGGNQPQHF
. TRBD2 TRBJ2-1 TRBV7-9 TGTGCCAGCAGCCCCGGGGGGAGCTCCTACAATGAGCAGTTCTTC CASSPGGSSYNEQFF
. . TRBJ2-1 TRBV12-3/TRBV12-4 TGTGCCAGCAGTTTCGTCAATGAGCAGTTCTTC CASSFVNEQFF
. TRBD1 TRBJ2-7 TRBV6-2/TRBV6-3 TGTGCCAGCACCCCCTGGGACAGGCAATACGAGCAGTACTTC CASTPWDRQYEQYF
. TRBD1 TRBJ1-1 TRBV3-1/TRBV3-2 TGTGCCAGCAGCCTCGGGATAGGACAGGGGCGTAGGATGAACACTGAAGCTTTCTTT CASSLGIGQGRRMNTEAFF
. TRBD1 TRBJ1-2 TRBV28 TGTGCCAGCAGTTTAGGCCCCGGGACAGGGGTGAATGGCTACACCTTC CASSLGPGTGVNGYTF
. . TRBJ1-1 TRBV6-2/TRBV6-3 TGTGCCAGCAGTTGGCAGGGTGCGAACACTGAAGCTTTCTTT CASSWQGANTEAFF
. . TRBJ1-2 TRBV29-1 TGCAGCGCTGAGGGCTACACCTTC CSAEGYTF
. . TRBJ2-7 TRBV21-1 TGTGCCAGCAGCAATTGGAGCTCCCTTACCCACTACGAGCAGTACTTC CASSNWSSLTHYEQYF
. TRBD1 TRBJ1-5 TRBV4-1 TGCGCCAGCAGCCAAGACACAGGGGGCAATCAGCCCCAGCATTTT CASSQDTGGNQPQHF
. TRBD2 TRBJ2-1 TRBV6-2/TRBV6-3 TGTGCCAGCAACCCGGGACTAGCGGGTTTGGAGCAGTTCTTC CASNPGLAGLEQFF
few . TRBJ2-7 TRBV7-9 TGTGCCAGCAGCCGCGTCCGGGACCCCCCCTACGAGCAGTACTTC CASSRVRDPPYEQYF
. TRBD1 TRBJ2-2 TRBV6-2/TRBV6-3 TGTGCCAGCAGTTACTCGATGGACAGGGGGATGGACACCGGGGAGCTGTTTTTT CASSYSMDRGMDTGELFF
. . TRBJ1-1 TRBV28 TGTGCCAGCAGTCCCGGGACGTTTCAGGTACAGGCTTTCTTT CASSPGTFQVQAFF
. . TRBJ1-4 TRBV7-2 TGTGCCAGCAGCCTAGGACAGATTGCAACTAATGAAAAACTGTTTTTT CASSLGQIATNEKLFF
few . TRBJ2-7 TRBV10-2 TGCGCCAGCAGTGGGTCCCTTTCCTACGAGCAGTACTTC CASSGSLSYEQYF
. . TRBJ1-1 TRBV19 TGTGCCAGTAGTATAGAACAGATCCGATTTGCTTTCTTT CASSIEQIRFAFF
few TRBD1 TRBJ1-1 TRBV2 TGTGCCAGCGTATACAGGGGGCATTTGGACACTGAAGCTTTCTTT CASVYRGHLDTEAFF
once . TRBJ1-4 TRBV3-1/TRBV3-2 TGTGCCAGCAGCCGGGTCCTGAGCAATGAAAAACTGTTTTTT CASSRVLSNEKLFF
. TRBD1 TRBJ1-5 TRBV6-6 TGTGCCAGCACCAGACAGGGAGGTCAGCCCCAGCATTTT CASTRQGGQPQHF
. TRBD1 TRBJ1-2 TRBV6-5 TGTGCCAGCAGAGCGACAGGGGGCGCATATGGCTACACCTTC CASRATGGAYGYTF
once . TRBJ2-7 TRBV7-6 TGTGCCAGCAGCTTAGCGGAGGGTTCCTACGAGCAGTACTTC CASSLAEGSYEQYF
. . TRBJ2-3 TRBV4-1 TGCGCCAGCAGCCAAGATCCAGGCGGGACCACAGATACGCAGTATTTT CASSQDPGGTTDTQYF
. . TRBJ2-2 TRBV4-1 TGCGCCAGCAGCCAAGTGGTCGGTACGAGGTCCGGGGAGCTGTTTTTT CASSQVVGTRSGELFF
. . TRBJ1-3 TRBV10-3 TGTGCCATCAGTGATTCTGTAGGCAGGCTCATCGGAAACACCATATATTTT CAISDSVGRLIGNTIYF
. . TRBJ1-6 TRBV7-9 TGTGCCAGCAGCCCTACAATTAATAATTCACCCCTCCACTTT CASSPTINNSPLHF
few TRBD1 TRBJ2-7 TRBV7-2 TGTGCCAGCAGTGCCGACAGGGGCTCCTACGAGCAGTACTTC CASSADRGSYEQYF
. TRBD1 TRBJ2-1 TRBV5-5 TGTGCCAGCAGCTACCTGGGAACAGGGGGAGATGAGCAGTTCTTC CASSYLGTGGDEQFF
. . TRBJ1-3 TRBV19 TGTGCCAGTAGTATGACGACTGAGATCTACTCTGGAAACACCATATATTTT CASSMTTEIYSGNTIYF
. . TRBJ1-5 TRBV4-1 TGCGCCAGCAGCCAAGAGGGAGGTTCCAATCAGCCCCAGCATTTT CASSQEGGSNQPQHF
. . TRBJ1-6 TRBV6-6 TGTGCCAGCTCGAGGGACGGGATTAATTCACCCCTCCACTTT CASSRDGINSPLHF